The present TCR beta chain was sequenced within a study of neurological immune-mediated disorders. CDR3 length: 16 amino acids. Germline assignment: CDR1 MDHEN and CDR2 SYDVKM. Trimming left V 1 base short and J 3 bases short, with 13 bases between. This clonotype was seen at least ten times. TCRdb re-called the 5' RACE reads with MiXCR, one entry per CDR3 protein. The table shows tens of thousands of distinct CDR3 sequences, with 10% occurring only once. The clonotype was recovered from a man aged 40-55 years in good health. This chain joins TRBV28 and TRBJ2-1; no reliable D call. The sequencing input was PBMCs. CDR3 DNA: TGTGCCAGCAGTTTATCGTCTCCTACCTTCTACAATGAGCAGTTCTTC. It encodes CASSLSSPTFYNEQFF.